The 10 T cell receptor beta chains below come from one sample, sequenced in a study of blood T cells in healthy people across ages. A second roughly 7 to 12 cycle PCR used barcoded and J-beta primers. TCRdb ran MiXCR on the 5' RACE reads and lists one entry per CDR3 protein. The sample records roughly 900,000 distinct CDR3 sequences, 25% to 30% being singletons. The source material was blood. The receptors derive from a woman of 80 years or more in good health.

V and J are TRBV24-1 and TRBJ1-2, with unresolved D. Trimming took 0 bases from V and 7 from J, leaving 11 bases between them. Germline V gene sequence: CDR1 KGHDR, CDR2 SFDVKD. This CDR3 has 14 residues. CDR3 bases: TGTGCCACCAGTGATTTGGGCCGCCTGGGTGGCTACACCTTC. Its protein product is CATSDLGRLGGYTF.

This clonotype appeared many times. The CDR3 coding sequence is TGTGCCAGCAGCGCGTGGGACTTGCAGAATGAAAAACTGTTTTTT. Protein sequence: CASSAWDLQNEKLFF. This rearrangement joins TRBV7-2 to TRBJ1-4, with D perhaps TRBD1 (5 bases). The V gene's germline CDR1 is SGHTA and CDR2 FQGNSA. V dropped 5 bases and J dropped 5 bases, with 15 bases sitting between them. The CDR3 runs to 15 residues.

This clonotype was seen many times. The V gene is TRBV12-3 or TRBV12-4, the J gene TRBJ2-7, with a possible D match to TRBD1 (6 bases). V dropped 4 bases and J dropped 7 bases, with 11 bases sitting between them. This CDR3 has 12 residues. CDR3 protein: CASSYQRGEQYF. The CDR3 region has the DNA TGTGCCAGCAGTTATCAGAGGGGGGAGCAGTACTTC.

This clonotype was found many times. The chain recombines TRBV5-1 with TRBJ2-1, with TRBD1 matching 9 bases. The germline V gene has CDR1 SGHRS and CDR2 YFSETQ. The V gene end was trimmed by 3 bases and the J gene end by 9 bases; junction bases not matched to a gene: 10. The CDR3 loop spans 15 amino acids. The CDR3 sequence: CASSSQQPTGGEQFF. The CDR3 region has the DNA TGCGCCAGCAGCTCCCAACAACCGACAGGGGGTGAGCAGTTCTTC.

This clonotype came up many times. The chain couples TRBV7-9 to TRBJ2-7; tentative D call: TRBD1 (6 bases). The CDR3 length is 14 residues. CDR1 is SEHNR and CDR2 is FQNEAQ in the germline V gene (reference sequence). V lost 7 bases, J lost 5 bases, and 18 bases lay in between. The CDR3 DNA follows: TGTGCCAGCACCCGGTACGGGGCAGGGGACGAGCAGTACTTC. Encoded protein: CASTRYGAGDEQYF.

Turning to this clonotype: One base away lies a much larger clone, so this may be a sequencing read error. The rearrangement joins TRBV7-8 to TRBJ1-2; no clear D. CDR3 size: 13 residues. Germline V gene lookup returns CDR1 SGHVS and CDR2 FQNEAQ. CDR3 sequence reads: CASSLMLGYDYTF. CDR3 coding DNA: TGTGCCAGCAGCTTAATGTTAGGATATGACTACACCTTC.

The chain employs TRBV6-2 or TRBV6-3 and TRBJ2-5; D is possibly TRBD1 (5 bases). V shed 0 bases and J shed 13 bases, with 18 bases lying between them. CDR3 size: 14 residues. CDR1 and CDR2 from the germline V gene are MNHEY and SVGEGT. In DNA form, the CDR3 reads TGTGCCAGCAGTTACTCGAACGTGGACAATGAGCGGTACTTC. Translation gives CASSYSNVDNERYF.

J is TRBJ2-1 and V is TRBV7-3; no reliable D call. The V and J ends lost 3 bases and 6 bases respectively, with 9 bases between them. Germline CDR1 SGHTA, CDR2 FQGTGA. The CDR3 consists of 13 residues. The CDR3 DNA reads TGTGCCAGCAGCTTTACCGAAAGCAATGAGCAGTTCTTC. It is translated as CASSFTESNEQFF.

This clonotype was picked up a small number of times. A much larger clone is a single base away; this may be a read error. The rearrangement links TRBV29-1 to TRBJ2-5, with a tentative D call TRBD2 (5 bases). CDR1 is SQVTM, CDR2 ANQGSEA, per germline. CDR3 length: 13 residues. Trimming stripped 5 bases from V and 0 bases from J, with 10 bases between. CDR3: CSVSPSNQETQYF. The CDR3 region has the DNA TGCAGCGTTTCCCCTAGCAACCAAGAGACCCAGTACTTC.

This clonotype was detected many times. The rearrangement links TRBV3-1 to TRBJ2-7; no firm D call. This CDR3 has 15 residues. Germline V gene data show CDR1 as LGHDT and CDR2 as YNNKEL (reference sequence). The V end was cut by 0 bases, the J end by 3 bases, with 12 bases between. The CDR3 is CASSQDGLSFYEQYF. The CDR3 bases are TGTGCCAGCAGCCAAGATGGCCTGTCGTTCTACGAGCAGTACTTC.